This record concerns one TCR beta chain sequence. This record belongs to a study of technical replicates of blood from several donors. The CDR3 length is 15 residues. CDR1 and CDR2 (germline): LNHNV, YYDKDF (reference sequence). Trimming at V came to 0 bases and at J to 0 bases, leaving 2 bases not matched to a gene. Method: immunoSEQ multiplex PCR; TCRdb's copy keeps in-frame clones and lacks some. The repertoire has roughly 69,000 clones, around nine tenths of them found once; the top ten carry just over 5%. V gene TRBV15 combines with J gene TRBJ2-7; 7 bases are a match to TRBD1. The sequenced sample was PBMCs. The receptor's source is a human donor in good health. Some clones in this sample may be carry-over from other donors' samples. The CDR3 sequence is CATSRDRDSSYEQYF. The CDR3 DNA is TGTGCCACCAGCAGAGATAGGGACAGCTCCTACGAGCAGTACTTC.